The 9 T cell receptor beta chains given below trace back to one sample, sequenced in a study of T cell responses to AZD1222 COVID-19 vaccine. Sequencing used immunoSEQ multiplex PCR; TCRdb keeps in-frame clones, though not all of them. Among tens of thousands of clones listed, 88% were seen once. The sequencing used peripheral blood, collected on day 0 of AZD1222 vaccination. These receptors were taken from an adult in good health.

V usage is TRBV3-1 (or the pseudogene TRBV3-2) and J usage is TRBJ2-7, with TRBD1 as a possible D gene (5 bases). Germline V lookup: CDR1 LGHDT, CDR2 YNNKEL (reference sequence). The CDR3 is made up of 13 amino acids. V was cut by 4 bases and J by 9 bases, with 16 bases left in between. Written as DNA, the CDR3 is TGTGCCAGCAGCCCCCGTAATTTGGGGCCGCAGTACTTC. Translated, it gives CASSPRNLGPQYF.

The chain joins TRBV18 to TRBJ1-1, with D unresolved. Germline values: CDR1 KGHSH, CDR2 LQKENI. V lost 2 bases to trimming and J lost 6 bases, with 16 bases between them. The CDR3 covers 15 residues. CDR3 protein: CASSPSVIRAAEAFF. Written as DNA, the CDR3 is TGTGCCAGCTCACCATCCGTTATCCGGGCAGCTGAAGCTTTCTTT.

This clone came up a few times. This CDR3 is CSAGTGDSGKLFF. CDR3 DNA sequence: TGCAGCGCCGGGACAGGGGACTCCGGGAAACTGTTTTTT. V and J are TRBV29-1 and TRBJ1-4; 10 nucleotides line up with TRBD1. V shed 7 bases, J shed 11 bases, and the junction held 10 bases outside the gene matches. The CDR3 is 13 residues long. Looked up from germline, CDR1 is SQVTM and CDR2 is ANQGSEA.

V usage is TRBV12-3 or TRBV12-4 and J usage is TRBJ1-2, with TRBD1 identical over 8 bases. The length of the CDR3 is 13 residues. J was trimmed by 6 bases and V by 6 bases; bases with no gene match: 6. As DNA, the CDR3 is TGTGCCAGCAGACGGACAGGGAATCATGGCTACACCTTC. Translated, it gives CASRRTGNHGYTF.

The chain combines TRBV11-3 with TRBJ2-5, with 9 nucleotides matching TRBD2. This CDR3 has 15 amino acids. V was pared by 5 bases and J by 0 bases, with 4 bases of the junction left unmatched. Germline V CDR1 and CDR2: SGHNT, YENEEA. Here the CDR3 DNA reads TGTGCCAGCAGCCAGGGCGGGGGGGACCAAGAGACCCAGTACTTC. Protein: CASSQGGGDQETQYF.

The V call is TRBV5-1, the J call TRBJ1-5; tentatively, D is TRBD1 (5 bases). Germline assignment: CDR1 SGHRS and CDR2 YFSETQ. This CDR3 has 14 amino acids. V dropped 1 base and J dropped 7 bases, with 12 bases sitting between them. The CDR3 DNA reads as TGCGCCAGCAGCTTGTCGGGGCTGGGGCAGCCCCAGCATTTT. Its translation: CASSLSGLGQPQHF.

The rearrangement uses TRBV28 and TRBJ2-3; 13 nucleotides match TRBD2. The CDR3 has 16 residues. The V segment lost 6 bases and the J segment 6 bases; nucleotides outside the gene matches: 9. CDR1 and CDR2 (germline): MDHEN, SYDVKM. In DNA, the CDR3 is TGTGCCAGCAGCCGGAGACTAGCGGGAGGACTTGATACGCAGTATTTT. This encodes CASSRRLAGGLDTQYF.

This chain links TRBV2 with TRBJ2-3; no firm D call. Germline CDR1 and CDR2: SNHLY and FYNNEI. The CDR3 spans 14 residues. The germline V and J ends were trimmed by 3 bases and 0 bases, with 7 bases remaining between them. The CDR3 region is CASSEVTSTDTQYF. CDR3 DNA: TGTGCCAGCAGTGAGGTCACAAGCACAGATACGCAGTATTTT.

The chain couples TRBV9 to TRBJ2-3; D is unresolved. Per the germline V gene, CDR1 is SGDLS and CDR2 is YYNGEE. The CDR3 length is 15 residues. The germline V and J ends were trimmed by 0 bases and 3 bases, with 11 bases remaining between them. The CDR3 is CASSVDITRTDTQYF. In DNA, the CDR3 is TGTGCCAGCAGCGTAGACATTACCAGAACAGATACGCAGTATTTT. Complete variable domain (other parts from reference TRBV9 and TRBJ2-3): DSGVTQTPKHLITATGQRVTLRCSPRSGDLSVYWYQQSLDQGLQFLIQYYNGEERAKGNILERFSAQQFPDLHSELNLSSLELGDSALYFCASSVDITRTDTQYFGPGTRLTVL.